These 5 T cell receptor beta chains were sequenced from one sample in a study of T cell repertoires in cytomegalovirus infection. TCRdb re-analysed the reads in MiXCR, keeping a single row per CDR3 protein. The sample lists some 940,000 distinct CDR3 sequences, less than 40% occurring once. These TCRs are of unknown antigen specificity. The sample consisted of cultured CD8+ T cells from PBMCs, taken from culture after CMV antigen stimulation. The receptors stem from a human donor in good health (CMV status not recorded). Some clones in this sample may be carry-over from other donors' samples.

The genes are TRBV6-2 or TRBV6-3 and TRBJ2-3, with 9 bases aligning to TRBD2. Germline V gene lookup returns CDR1 MNHEY and CDR2 SVGEGT. CDR3 length: 16 residues. J was trimmed by 6 bases and V by 5 bases; bases with no gene match: 12. This CDR3 is CASSPRAGGGGDTQYF. DNA for the CDR3: TGTGCCAGCAGTCCCAGAGCGGGGGGCGGAGGTGATACGCAGTATTTT.

The V gene is TRBV12-3 or TRBV12-4, the J gene TRBJ1-1; D not resolved. This CDR3 spans 15 amino acids. V lost 4 bases and J lost 8, with 20 bases in between. The CDR3 loop reads CASSSWTSLTDEAFF. As DNA, the CDR3 is TGTGCCAGCAGTTCGTGGACCTCGTTAACCGACGAAGCTTTCTTT.

The gene calls are TRBV6-5 and TRBJ1-2; D unclear. The V and J ends lost 0 bases and 4 bases respectively, with 9 bases between them. The CDR3 length is 14 residues. CDR1 is MNHEY, CDR2 SVGAGI, per germline. CDR3 sequence reads: CASSYSEGSYGYTF. In nucleotides, the CDR3 is TGTGCCAGCAGTTACTCCGAGGGAAGCTATGGCTACACCTTC.

Regarding this clonotype: As the CDR3 is not closed by the conserved phenylalanine or tryptophan, this likely results from a read error. This sequence joins TRBV10-3 and TRBJ2-1; D is unresolved. The CDR3 has 15 amino acids. Germline V gene data show CDR1 as ENHRY and CDR2 as SYGVKD. Trimming left V 8 bases short and J 5 bases short, with 19 bases between. Here the CDR3 DNA reads TGTGCCATCGAGTCGCGACATGACGGAAACAATGAGCAGTTCCTC. This sequence encodes CAIESRHDGNNEQFL.

This clonotype was seen more than once but under ten times. This rearrangement joins TRBV12-3 or TRBV12-4 to TRBJ2-2; no definite D call. Deletions cut 4 bases from V and 6 bases from J, with 9 bases between. The CDR3 consists of 13 residues. The CDR3 is CASSSTKAGELFF. The DNA for the CDR3 is TGTGCCAGCAGTTCCACGAAGGCCGGGGAGCTGTTTTTT.